Shown below are 14 T cell receptor beta chains from a single sample sequenced in a study of early T cells in non-severe SARS-CoV-2 infection. TCRdb analysed the 5' RACE reads with MiXCR anew, one entry per CDR3 protein. Here the sample spans about 43,000 distinct CDR3 sequences, about a tenth being singletons. The sequenced sample consisted of whole blood. Receptors were obtained from an adult who was a healthcare worker with PCR-confirmed SARS-CoV-2 infection or an uninfected control (not recorded which).

In its sample, this clonotype was seen a few times. The chain employs TRBV29-1 and TRBJ2-3; 7 positions match TRBD1. The CDR3 spans 14 residues. Germline V gene sequence: CDR1 SQVTM, CDR2 ANQGSEA. The V segment lost 4 bases and the J segment 3 bases; nucleotides outside the gene matches: 7. As DNA, the CDR3 is TGCAGCGTTGGTCACGACAGGGAAACAGATACGCAGTATTTT. Translated: CSVGHDRETDTQYF.

This clonotype occurred many times. The chain has TRBV29-1 and TRBJ2-7; either TRBD1 or TRBD2 may supply D (5 bases each). Germline CDR1 SQVTM, CDR2 ANQGSEA. Trimming shortened V by 4 bases and J by 5 bases, and 9 bases separated the two germline ends. The CDR3 is made up of 11 amino acids. This CDR3 reads CSVGEGNEQYF. The CDR3 DNA reads TGCAGCGTTGGAGAGGGGAACGAGCAGTACTTC.

This clonotype was seen ten or more times. V usage is TRBV29-1 and J usage is TRBJ1-1; no clear D. Germline V gives CDR1 SQVTM, CDR2 ANQGSEA. Trimming cost V 0 bases and J 8 bases, with 7 bases left between them. CDR3 size: 11 residues. The CDR3 sequence: CSVEDSLEAFF. DNA for the CDR3: TGCAGCGTTGAAGATAGTCTGGAAGCTTTCTTT.

CDR3 loop: CASSLSLLNTEAFF. The CDR3 coding sequence is TGTGCCAGCAGCTTGAGTCTGCTGAACACTGAAGCTTTCTTT. This chain uses TRBV5-5 with TRBJ1-1; unclear D gene. This CDR3 is 14 amino acids long. V was trimmed by 1 base and J by 0 bases, leaving 7 bases between them. The germline CDR1 and CDR2 sequences are SGHKS and YYEKEE (reference sequence).

The chain employs TRBV5-1 and TRBJ2-2; 7 nucleotides agree with TRBD1. CDR3 length: 16 amino acids. Looked up from germline, CDR1 is SGHRS and CDR2 is YFSETQ. Trimming at V came to 3 bases and at J to 1 base, leaving 6 bases not matched to a gene. CDR3 loop: CASSSRTGRNTGELFF. The CDR3 nucleotides are TGCGCCAGCAGCTCCCGGACAGGCAGGAACACCGGGGAGCTGTTTTTT.

The CDR3: CASSRGQYDQPQHF. For the CDR3, the DNA is TGTGCCAGCAGCCGAGGTCAGTACGATCAGCCCCAGCATTTT. The chain is built from TRBV7-2 and TRBJ1-5; D remains ambiguous. CDR1 and CDR2 from the germline V gene are SGHTA and FQGNSA. The V and J ends lost 5 bases and 5 bases respectively, with 13 bases between them. The CDR3 spans 14 residues. The full variable domain, its missing parts supplied by reference TRBV7-2 and TRBJ1-5, is GAGVSQSPSNKVTEKGKDVELRCDPISGHTALYWYRQSLGQGLEFLIYFQGNSAPDKSGLPSDRFSAERTGGSVSTLTIQRTQQEDSAVYLCASSRGQYDQPQHFGDGTRLSIL.

There are many counts of this clonotype. At one end, the junction sequence differs from germline, possibly due to a read error. This chain uses TRBV30 with TRBJ1-1; unclear D gene. This CDR3 is built from 13 residues. Germline V lookup: CDR1 GTSNPN, CDR2 SVGIG (reference sequence). The CDR3 is CAWRNRENTEAFF. In DNA form, the CDR3 reads TGTGCCTGGAGGAACCGGGAGAACACTGAAGCCTTCTTT.

There are many counts of this clonotype. CDR3 bases: TGTGCCAGCACTAGAGACAACCAAGAGACCCAGTACTTC. Encoded protein: CASTRDNQETQYF. The chain joins TRBV2 to TRBJ2-5, with D unresolved. The CDR3 covers 13 residues. Trimming removed 7 bases at V and 0 bases at J, with 9 bases between. Germline V gene sequence: CDR1 SNHLY, CDR2 FYNNEI.

This clonotype was seen at least ten times. J is TRBJ2-2 and V is TRBV27; tentatively, D is TRBD1 (6 bases). The CDR3 spans 16 residues. Germline CDR1 MNHEY, CDR2 SMNVEV (reference sequence). The ends were cut back, 6 bases at V and 2 bases at J, with 16 bases in the middle. The CDR3 DNA is TGTGCCAGCAGCAGGCTTTGGACAGACAACACCGGGGAGCTGTTTTTT. Translating it yields CASSRLWTDNTGELFF.

This clonotype was seen many times. The CDR3 DNA sequence: TGTGCCAGCAGTGGGCATAAGGGGGGGAACACTGAAGCTTTCTTT. Encoded protein: CASSGHKGGNTEAFF. This rearrangement joins TRBV2 to TRBJ1-1; TRBD1 is a possible D gene (6 bases). The CDR3 has 15 residues. Per the germline V gene, CDR1 is SNHLY and CDR2 is FYNNEI. Between the trimmed V and J ends, which lost 4 bases and 1 base, there was a span of 13 bases.

The J gene is TRBJ2-5, the V gene TRBV4-1, with D unclear. Trimming pared 0 bases from V and 2 bases from J, leaving 7 bases between. The V gene's germline CDR1 is MGHRA and CDR2 YSYEKL. The CDR3 spans 14 residues. As DNA, the CDR3 is TGCGCCAGCAGCCAAGAAGGTGGACAAGAGACCCAGTACTTC. As protein: CASSQEGGQETQYF.

Ten or more counts support this clonotype. The CDR3 spells CASSLLQGGRNEQFF. For the CDR3, the DNA is TGTGCCAGCAGCTTACTACAGGGAGGACGCAATGAGCAGTTCTTC. The V and J genes are TRBV7-6 and TRBJ2-1, with D possibly being TRBD1 or TRBD2 (6 bases each). The CDR3 is 15 residues long. Germline V gene lookup returns CDR1 SGHVS and CDR2 FNYEAQ. Trimming removed 2 bases at V and 6 bases at J, with 14 bases between.

This clonotype was found many times. J is TRBJ2-1 and V is TRBV12-3 or TRBV12-4, with TRBD1 identical over 7 bases. With V trimmed by 0 bases and J by 10 bases, 9 bases remained unmatched. The length of the CDR3 is 15 residues. CDR3: CASSLAPIQGREQFF. The CDR3 bases are TGTGCCAGCAGTTTAGCCCCGATACAGGGGCGGGAGCAGTTCTTC.

At least ten counts were recorded for this clonotype. V and J are TRBV7-3 and TRBJ2-3, with 11 bases that match TRBD2. V trimming: 5 bases; J trimming: 5 bases; junction bases outside the gene matches: 3. CDR1 and CDR2 from the germline V gene are SGHTA and FQGTGA. The CDR3 spans 14 residues. CDR3: CASSQGLAVDTQYF. In nucleotides, the CDR3 is TGTGCCAGCAGCCAGGGACTAGCGGTAGATACGCAGTATTTT. Drawing the rest from reference TRBV7-3 and TRBJ2-3, the complete variable domain is GAGVSQTPSNKVTEKGKYVELRCDPISGHTALYWYRQSLGQGPEFLIYFQGTGAADDSGLPNDRFFAVRPEGSVSTLKIQRTERGDSAVYLCASSQGLAVDTQYFGPGTRLTVL.